Below, one TCR beta chain is given with its context. Data came from immunoSEQ multiplex PCR; TCRdb stores just in-frame clones and leaves some out. Found here are approximately 250,000 clones, 75% to 90% of them singletons; the top ten hold 4.1%. The participants were between roughly 18 and 100 years old and came from under 25 US areas. The record originates from a study of blood T cell repertoires in COVID-19. Trimming cost V 0 bases and J 4 bases, with 13 bases left between them. Germline V gene lookup returns CDR1 MNHEY and CDR2 SVGAGI. The CDR3 contains 16 residues. This sequence originates from a young woman with acute COVID-19. Sequenced: PBMCs or T cells enriched from blood (not recorded which). The J gene is TRBJ1-5, the V gene TRBV6-5; maybe TRBD1 (5 bases). The CDR3 DNA sequence: TGTGCCAGCAGTTACTCGAGGAGGGGCGCAAATCAGCCCCAGCATTTT. Encoded protein: CASSYSRRGANQPQHF.